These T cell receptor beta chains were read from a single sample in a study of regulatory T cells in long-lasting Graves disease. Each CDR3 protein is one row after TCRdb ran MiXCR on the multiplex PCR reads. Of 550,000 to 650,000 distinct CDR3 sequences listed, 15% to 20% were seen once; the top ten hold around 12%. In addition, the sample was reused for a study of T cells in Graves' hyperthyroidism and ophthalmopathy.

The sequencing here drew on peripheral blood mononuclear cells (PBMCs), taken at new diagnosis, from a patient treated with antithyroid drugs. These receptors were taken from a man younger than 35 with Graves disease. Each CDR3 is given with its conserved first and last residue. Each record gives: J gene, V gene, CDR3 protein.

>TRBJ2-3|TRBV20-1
CSARGPRADTQYF
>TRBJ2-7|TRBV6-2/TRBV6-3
CASSELPISYEQYF
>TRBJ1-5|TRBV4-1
CASSQVGGGAHQPQHF
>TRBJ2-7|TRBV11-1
CASSAGVEQYF
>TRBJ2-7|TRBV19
CASSMRGQGLIYEQYF
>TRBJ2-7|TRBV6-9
CASSYPGTETYEQYF
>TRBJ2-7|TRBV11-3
CASSLGLAGGLEQYF
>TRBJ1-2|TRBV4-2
CASSQRSRGIGQRNYGYTF
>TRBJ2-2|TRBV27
CASSLSDTPNTGELFF
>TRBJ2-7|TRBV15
CATSRDSPGGPYEQYF